These 14 T cell receptor beta chains were sequenced from one sample in a study of blood T cell repertoires in COVID-19. The repertoire was sequenced with immunoSEQ multiplex PCR; TCRdb's copy has only in-frame clones and lacks some. The sample lists some 310,000 clones, about 90% occurring once. Material: peripheral blood. These receptors all come from a woman in her thirties with COVID-19, enrolled during active disease.

This chain links TRBV23-1 with TRBJ2-1; no reliable D call. TRBV23-1 is reported as an ORF; its role is uncertain. This CDR3 is built from 14 residues. The ends were cut back, 2 bases at V and 6 bases at J, with 11 bases in the middle. CDR3: CASSQTVLFNEQFF. The CDR3 bases are TGCGCCAGCAGTCAAACGGTCCTATTCAATGAGCAGTTCTTC.

The chain is built from TRBV29-1 and TRBJ1-2; no clear D. The V end lost 4 bases, the J end lost 8 bases, and 17 bases lay between the germline ends. Germline CDR1 and CDR2: SQVTM and ANQGSEA. The CDR3 is made up of 13 amino acids. The DNA of the CDR3 is TGCAGCGTTGGGCCGTCGATTGGCTGGGGCTACACCTTC. This gives the protein CSVGPSIGWGYTF.

The gene calls are TRBV27 and TRBJ1-6, with D possibly being TRBD1 (6 bases). Germline CDR1 reads MNHEY; CDR2 reads SMNVEV (reference sequence). Trimming shortened V by 4 bases and J by 10 bases, and 14 bases separated the two germline ends. The CDR3 has 14 amino acids. The CDR3 loop is CASSWDKFGSPLHF. The CDR3, as DNA: TGTGCCAGCAGTTGGGACAAGTTTGGCTCACCCCTCCACTTT.

The chain is built from TRBV27 and TRBJ2-1; TRBD2 matches 10 bases. Losses at the gene ends were 7 bases for V and 5 bases for J; bases not matched to a gene: 8. CDR3 length: 15 residues. CDR1 is MNHEY, CDR2 SMNVEV, per germline (reference sequence). CDR3 protein: CASTRLAGVHNEQFF. The CDR3 coding sequence is TGTGCCAGCACCCGCCTAGCGGGAGTCCACAATGAGCAGTTCTTC.

This CDR3 reads CASMGAIYNSPLHF. In nucleotides, the CDR3 is TGTGCCAGCATGGGAGCAATTTATAATTCACCCCTCCACTTT. The rearrangement links TRBV28 to TRBJ1-6; D call uncertain. Germline V gives CDR1 MDHEN, CDR2 SYDVKM. V was cut by 7 bases and J by 4 bases, with 11 bases left in between. This CDR3 contains 14 residues.

The chain has TRBV5-1 and TRBJ1-1; unclear D gene. V lost 2 bases to trimming and J lost 5 bases, with 16 bases between them. Germline V gene data show CDR1 as SGHRS and CDR2 as YFSETQ. CDR3 length equals 15 residues. Written as DNA, the CDR3 is TGCGCCAGCAGCTTTGAGGCGGGATTGGGGACTGAAGCTTTCTTT. As protein: CASSFEAGLGTEAFF. Based on the CDR3 plus reference TRBV5-1 and TRBJ1-1, the full variable domain is KAGVTQTPRYLIKTRGQQVTLSCSPISGHRSVSWYQQTPGQGLQFLFEYFSETQRNKGNFPGRFSGRQFSNSRSEMNVSTLELGDSALYLCASSFEAGLGTEAFFGQGTRLTVV.

The chain uses TRBV29-1 and TRBJ2-7, with D uncertain. There are 14 residues in the CDR3. Trimming cost V 6 bases and J 0 bases, with 15 bases left between them. CDR1 and CDR2 (germline): SQVTM, ANQGSEA. The CDR3 DNA reads TGCAGCGTAGCCGGCCGGGTCTCCTCCTACGAGCAGTACTTC. As protein: CSVAGRVSSYEQYF.

This clone was seen only once. The chain links TRBV14 to TRBJ1-3, with TRBD1 as a possible D gene (6 bases). The CDR3 contains 15 residues. The V gene's germline CDR1 is SGHDN and CDR2 FVKESK. V lost 4 bases to trimming and J lost 0 bases, with 10 bases between them. CDR3 amino acids: CASSPQGSSGNTIYF. The CDR3 coding sequence is TGTGCCAGCAGCCCCCAGGGGAGCTCTGGAAACACCATATATTTT.

The CDR3 DNA reads as TGTGCCTGGGGACAGAGACTCTATGGCTACACCTTC. As protein: CAWGQRLYGYTF. The chain joins TRBV30 to TRBJ1-2; D possibly corresponds to TRBD1 (6 bases). Looked up from germline, CDR1 is GTSNPN and CDR2 is SVGIG (reference sequence). The V end was cut by 5 bases, the J end by 4 bases, with 11 bases between. This CDR3 region has 12 residues.

This clone was found a few times. V gene TRBV5-1 combines with J gene TRBJ1-4; D is perhaps TRBD1 (6 bases). V shed 5 bases and J shed 8 bases, with 16 bases lying between them. The V gene's germline CDR1 is SGHRS and CDR2 YFSETQ. The CDR3 is made up of 14 amino acids. CDR3 nucleotide sequence: TGCGCCAGCAGTTCGACAGGCTTCTACGAAAAACTGTTTTTT. Encoded protein: CASSSTGFYEKLFF.

In this sample, this clone turned up a few times. This chain joins TRBV2 and TRBJ1-4; no definite D call. Germline V gene lookup returns CDR1 SNHLY and CDR2 FYNNEI. V was trimmed by 0 bases and J by 7 bases, leaving 12 bases between them. The length of the CDR3 is 15 residues. The CDR3: CASSEARGGGEKLFF. In DNA, the CDR3 is TGTGCCAGCAGTGAAGCTCGGGGAGGAGGTGAAAAACTGTTTTTT. The whole variable domain, remainder taken from reference TRBV2 and TRBJ1-4, is EPEVTQTPSHQVTQMGQEVILRCVPISNHLYFYWYRQILGQKVEFLVSFYNNEISEKSEIFDDQFSVERPDGSNFTLKIRSTKLEDSAMYFCASSEARGGGEKLFFGSGTQLSVL.

The sample holds one count of this clone. In nucleotides, the CDR3 is TGTGCCAGCAGTTACTCAGGGGGCGGGCAGACCTACAATGAGCAGTTCTTC. This translates into CASSYSGGGQTYNEQFF. The chain links TRBV6-2 or TRBV6-3 to TRBJ2-1; the match to TRBD1 covers 7 bases. The CDR3 length is 17 residues. The germline gives CDR1 MNHEY, CDR2 SVGEGT. V trimming: 0 bases; J trimming: 2 bases; junction bases outside the gene matches: 7.

The genes are TRBV9 and TRBJ1-4; perhaps TRBD1 as D (6 bases). This CDR3 contains 14 residues. Per germline, CDR1 SGDLS and CDR2 YYNGEE. Trimming removed 3 bases from V and 8 bases from J, with 14 bases in between. The chain's CDR3 is CASSAQGIGEKLFF. The CDR3, as DNA: TGTGCCAGCAGCGCCCAGGGGATAGGCGAAAAACTGTTTTTT.

The chain employs TRBV14 and TRBJ2-7; 12 bases are shared with TRBD2. There are 17 residues in the CDR3. The junction had 6 bases not matched to a gene; V was cut back by 0 bases and J by 3 bases. The germline CDR1 and CDR2 sequences are SGHDN and FVKESK. The CDR3 region is CASSQEASTSGSYEQYF. The CDR3, as DNA: TGTGCCAGCAGCCAAGAAGCATCGACTAGCGGGAGCTACGAGCAGTACTTC.